The source of this TCR beta chain is a study of blood T cell repertoires in COVID-19. For the study at large: The United States, Italy and Spain were the sources of the acute and convalescent COVID-19 samples. PBMCs, B-cell-depleted T cells, or T cells were the source of the cDNA or gDNA that made up the material.

The V gene's germline CDR1 is MNHEY and CDR2 SVGEGT. This CDR3 spans 16 amino acids. The V gene end was trimmed by 5 bases and the J gene end by 6 bases; junction bases not matched to a gene: 11. Original processing methods: Counts of nucleated cells, estimated from reference gene primer amplification, were obtained. Sequencing was performed with immunoSEQ multiplex PCR; in TCRdb, only in-frame clones are kept and a portion is missing. That table gives V, J and clone size, and the DNA gave D and trimming. Here the sample spans some 130,000 clones, roughly 83% being singletons. Sequencing was done on a sample of peripheral blood. This chain uses TRBV6-2 or TRBV6-3 with TRBJ2-3, with TRBD1 matching over 10 bases. The TCR originated in a woman over 75 with acute or convalescent COVID-19. The CDR3 is CASSPTGTGAGDTQYF. CDR3 sequence (DNA): TGTGCCAGCAGTCCGACCGGGACAGGGGCGGGGGATACGCAGTATTTT.